Below, 22 T cell receptor beta chains from the same sample are listed, as sequenced in a study of shared clonotypes between healthy human individuals. TCRdb's table, derived via immunoSEQ multiplex PCR, lists solely in-frame clones and lacks some. The table has roughly 2.5 million clones, around 94% seen once. Sequenced: naive CD4+ T cells sorted from blood. Indicated subset: CD45RA+ positively selected. Receptor source: a man younger than 30 in good health.

The J gene is TRBJ1-5, the V gene TRBV6-4; weak D call: TRBD1 (5 bases). The CDR3 totals 15 residues. Germline CDR1 and CDR2: MRHNA and SNTAGT. V was trimmed by 6 bases and J by 1 base, leaving 13 bases between them. The CDR3 DNA sequence: TGTGCCAGCAGCCGCGGGAGGGGAAGCAATCAGCCCCAGCATTTT. Residues: CASSRGRGSNQPQHF.

J is TRBJ2-5 and V is TRBV4-1; unclear D gene. The CDR3 consists of 13 residues. V lost 2 bases to trimming and J lost 3 bases, with 7 bases between them. Germline CDR1 reads MGHRA; CDR2 reads YSYEKL. The CDR3 is CASSQLGEETQYF. The CDR3 region has the DNA TGCGCCAGCAGCCAACTGGGTGAAGAGACCCAGTACTTC.

The rearrangement uses TRBV6-5 and TRBJ2-7; D possibly corresponds to TRBD1 (6 bases). The CDR3 covers 16 residues. The V gene lost 4 bases and the J gene lost 0 bases, with 16 bases spanning the gap. Germline V gene lookup returns CDR1 MNHEY and CDR2 SVGAGI. The CDR3 nucleotides are TGTGCCAGCAGTTCCCTCCGCGAAGGGGGCTCCTACGAGCAGTACTTC. Protein: CASSSLREGGSYEQYF.

The genes are TRBV14 and TRBJ2-7; D is undetermined. The V gene lost 0 bases and the J gene lost 2 bases, with 11 bases spanning the gap. CDR1 and CDR2 from the germline V gene are SGHDN and FVKESK. The CDR3 consists of 15 residues. For the CDR3, the DNA is TGTGCCAGCAGCCAAGATCGACACATGGCCTACGAGCAGTACTTC. This translates into CASSQDRHMAYEQYF.

Concerning this clone itself: The same CDR3 also results from other DNA sequences found in this sample. The J gene is TRBJ1-2, the V gene TRBV9; possible D gene TRBD1, 5 bases. Per the germline V gene, CDR1 is SGDLS and CDR2 is YYNGEE. Trimming left V 0 bases short and J 5 bases short, with 8 bases between. The CDR3 totals 13 residues. The CDR3 reads CASSVVGGYGYTF. The CDR3 DNA is TGTGCCAGCAGCGTAGTGGGGGGATATGGCTACACCTTC.

This clone has only a few counts. Other DNA sequences in the same sample also yield this CDR3. The genes are TRBV10-3 and TRBJ1-2; D remains ambiguous. V was cut by 0 bases and J by 5 bases, with 4 bases left in between. CDR3 size: 12 residues. Germline-derived CDR1 and CDR2 are ENHRY and SYGVKD. The CDR3 bases are TGTGCCATCAGTGAGTCAGGGTATGGCTACACCTTC. Translation gives CAISESGYGYTF.

In DNA, the CDR3 is TGTGCCAGCAGCCGGGACAGGGCAAATTCACCCCTCCACTTT. Translation gives CASSRDRANSPLHF. This chain joins TRBV6-6 and TRBJ1-6, with 9 bases lining up with TRBD1. Trimming cost V 6 bases and J 7 bases; bases outside gene matches: 4. This CDR3 region has 14 residues. The V gene's germline CDR1 is MNHNY and CDR2 SVGAGI (reference sequence).

This sequence joins TRBV29-1 and TRBJ2-3, with a possible D match to TRBD1 (6 bases). The CDR3 loop spans 13 amino acids. Germline assignment: CDR1 SQVTM and CDR2 ANQGSEA. Trimming cost V 6 bases and J 2 bases, with 12 bases left between them. The CDR3 region has the DNA TGCAGCGTCCGCGAGGGGGACACAGATACGCAGTATTTT. Encoded protein: CSVREGDTDTQYF.

CDR3 region: CASSYSTTADSPLHF. The CDR3 DNA follows: TGTGCCAGCAGTTACTCGACTACGGCCGATTCACCCCTCCACTTT. This sequence joins TRBV6-5 and TRBJ1-6; D gene unclear. Trimming shortened V by 0 bases and J by 8 bases, and 11 bases separated the two germline ends. Germline lookup yields CDR1 MNHEY and CDR2 SVGAGI. This CDR3 has 15 residues.

The chain uses TRBV2 and TRBJ1-1, with 11 bases aligning to TRBD1. The germline gives CDR1 SNHLY, CDR2 FYNNEI. This CDR3 is built from 15 residues. V was pared by 11 bases and J by 1 base, with 9 bases of the junction left unmatched. CDR3 loop: CAHPRDRGGNTEAFF. The CDR3 nucleotides read TGTGCCCACCCTCGGGACAGGGGGGGGAACACTGAAGCTTTCTTT. Full variable domain (missing parts from reference TRBV2 and TRBJ1-1): EPEVTQTPSHQVTQMGQEVILRCVPISNHLYFYWYRQILGQKVEFLVSFYNNEISEKSEIFDDQFSVERPDGSNFTLKIRSTKLEDSAMYFCAHPRDRGGNTEAFFGQGTRLTVV.

This chain uses TRBV9 with TRBJ2-7; 8 bases map to TRBD2. V dropped 6 bases and J dropped 3; count of bases not matched to a gene: 8. This CDR3 has 14 amino acids. Looked up from germline, CDR1 is SGDLS and CDR2 is YYNGEE. The CDR3 bases are TGTGCCAGCACTCGAAAGCGGGGGATCTACGAGCAGTACTTC. As protein: CASTRKRGIYEQYF.

This rearrangement joins TRBV2 to TRBJ2-3; maybe TRBD2 (6 bases). V lost 4 bases and J 6 bases, leaving 14 bases between the germline ends. Looked up from germline, CDR1 is SNHLY and CDR2 is FYNNEI. The CDR3 is 14 amino acids. CDR3: CASSVFGGLDTQYF. The CDR3 DNA is TGTGCCAGCAGTGTGTTTGGGGGGTTGGATACGCAGTATTTT.

V is TRBV7-8 and J is TRBJ2-5; 8 bases match TRBD1. The CDR3 totals 13 residues. V gave up 7 bases and J gave up 5 bases; unmatched junction bases: 6. The germline CDR1 and CDR2 sequences are SGHVS and FQNEAQ. In DNA form, the CDR3 reads TGTGCCAGCACCCCAGGGGGCTGGGAGACCCAGTACTTC. Encoded protein: CASTPGGWETQYF.

The chain couples TRBV30 to TRBJ2-7, with D perhaps TRBD1 or TRBD2 (5 bases each). The V end was cut by 2 bases, the J end by 6 bases, with 14 bases between. This CDR3 has 13 residues. The germline V gene encodes CDR1 GTSNPN and CDR2 SVGIG (reference sequence). In DNA, the CDR3 is TGTGCCTGGAGTCTCTCCACTAGGGGCGAGCAGTACTTC. It codes for CAWSLSTRGEQYF. Supplemented by reference TRBV30 and TRBJ2-7, the full variable domain reads SQTIHQWPATLVQPVGSPLSLECTVEGTSNPNLYWYRQAAGRGLQLLFYSVGIGQISSEVPQNLSASRPQDRQFILSSKKLLLSDSGFYLCAWSLSTRGEQYFGPGTRLTVT.

The chain links TRBV7-2 to TRBJ1-2; D is possibly TRBD1 (6 bases). Between the trimmed V and J ends, which lost 5 bases and 4 bases, there was a span of 11 bases. The CDR3 is 13 residues long. Germline values: CDR1 SGHTA, CDR2 FQGNSA. The CDR3 protein is CASSQGSAYGYTF. CDR3 nucleotides: TGTGCCAGCAGCCAGGGGTCGGCCTATGGCTACACCTTC.

The V and J genes are TRBV18 and TRBJ1-1, with unresolved D. This CDR3 is 13 amino acids long. V lost 6 bases and J 7 bases, leaving 15 bases between the germline ends. The germline CDR1 and CDR2 sequences are KGHSH and LQKENI. CDR3 sequence (DNA): TGTGCCAGCTCTGACGGCTGGGCTAATGAAGCTTTCTTT. Its translation is CASSDGWANEAFF.

CDR3 region: CSVTSGGDEQFF. The CDR3 DNA reads TGCAGCGTCACCTCAGGGGGCGATGAGCAGTTCTTC. This chain links TRBV29-1 with TRBJ2-1; 8 bases fit TRBD1. CDR1 and CDR2 from the germline V gene are SQVTM and ANQGSEA. V shed 6 bases and J 8 bases; nucleotides not matched to a gene: 6. This CDR3 spans 12 amino acids.

Only a few counts were recorded for this clone. Within the sample, other DNA sequences also encode this same CDR3. The gene calls are TRBV7-2 and TRBJ2-3, with TRBD2 matching over 10 bases. This CDR3 is built from 15 residues. Germline CDR1 reads SGHTA; CDR2 reads FQGNSA. V was pared by 4 bases and J by 1 base, with 2 bases of the junction left unmatched. The CDR3: CASSSSGRGTDTQYF. The DNA for the CDR3 is TGTGCCAGCAGCTCTAGCGGGAGAGGCACAGATACGCAGTATTTT.

The chain links TRBV11-3 to TRBJ2-5; tentatively, D is TRBD2 (5 bases). The CDR3 totals 15 residues. V was trimmed by 3 bases and J by 0 bases, leaving 11 bases between them. Per the germline V gene, CDR1 is SGHNT and CDR2 is YENEEA. DNA of the CDR3: TGTGCCAGCAGCTTGTGGCGGGCGTACCAAGAGACCCAGTACTTC. It codes for CASSLWRAYQETQYF.

In its sample, this clone was seen once. This chain connects TRBV27 to TRBJ2-7, with 9 bases identical to TRBD1. The CDR3 totals 15 residues. V lost 6 bases and J lost 2; bases outside the gene matches: 8. The germline CDR1 and CDR2 sequences are MNHEY and SMNVEV (reference sequence). CDR3 bases: TGTGCCAGCAGCCCCGCCCGGGACAGGGCCTACGAGCAGTACTTC. This gives the protein CASSPARDRAYEQYF.

The J gene is TRBJ2-7, the V gene TRBV2, with D maybe TRBD1 (6 bases). Germline CDR1 is SNHLY and CDR2 is FYNNEI. The CDR3 loop spans 12 amino acids. V was trimmed by 7 bases and J by 5 bases, leaving 12 bases between them. This CDR3 reads CASTRTDNEQYF. The CDR3, as DNA: TGTGCCAGCACACGGACAGATAACGAGCAGTACTTC.

About this clone itself: The sample carries other DNA sequences with the same CDR3. The chain has TRBV5-6 and TRBJ1-1, with D maybe TRBD1 (5 bases). Germline lookup yields CDR1 SGHDT and CDR2 YYEEEE. V lost 1 base, J lost 4 bases, and 8 bases lay in between. The CDR3 is made up of 13 amino acids. CDR3 coding DNA: TGTGCCAGCAGCTTGCTGGGGGGCACTGAAGCTTTCTTT. Amino acids: CASSLLGGTEAFF.